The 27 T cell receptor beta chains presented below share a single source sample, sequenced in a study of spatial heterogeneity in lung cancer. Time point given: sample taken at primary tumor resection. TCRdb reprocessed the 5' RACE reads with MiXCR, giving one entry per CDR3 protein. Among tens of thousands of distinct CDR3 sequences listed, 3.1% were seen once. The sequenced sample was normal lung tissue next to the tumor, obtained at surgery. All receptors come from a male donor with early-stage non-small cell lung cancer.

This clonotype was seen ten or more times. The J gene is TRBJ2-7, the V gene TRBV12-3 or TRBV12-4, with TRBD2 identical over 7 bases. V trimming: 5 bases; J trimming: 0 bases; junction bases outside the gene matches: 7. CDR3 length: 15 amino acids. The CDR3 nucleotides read TGTGCCAGCAGTCCAGAGCGGGGAAGCTCCTACGAGCAGTACTTC. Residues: CASSPERGSSYEQYF.

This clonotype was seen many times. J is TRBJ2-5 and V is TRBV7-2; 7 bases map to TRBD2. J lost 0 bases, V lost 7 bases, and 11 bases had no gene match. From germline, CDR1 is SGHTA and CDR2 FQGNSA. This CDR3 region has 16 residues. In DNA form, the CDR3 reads TGTGCCAGCACCGTGGTGGCTAGCGGCCACCAAGAGACCCAGTACTTC. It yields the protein CASTVVASGHQETQYF.

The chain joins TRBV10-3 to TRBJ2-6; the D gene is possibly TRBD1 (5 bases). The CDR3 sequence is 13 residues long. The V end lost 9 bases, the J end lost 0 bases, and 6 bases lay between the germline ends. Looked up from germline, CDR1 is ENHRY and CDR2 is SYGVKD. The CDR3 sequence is CAIQGSGANVLTF. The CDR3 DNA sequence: TGTGCCATTCAGGGCTCTGGGGCCAACGTCCTGACTTTC.

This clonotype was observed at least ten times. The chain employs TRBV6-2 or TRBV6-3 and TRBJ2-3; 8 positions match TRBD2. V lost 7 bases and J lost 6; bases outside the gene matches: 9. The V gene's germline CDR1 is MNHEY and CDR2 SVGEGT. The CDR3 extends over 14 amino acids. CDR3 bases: TGTGCCAGCAAATCGGGGGGGCCAACGGATACGCAGTATTTT. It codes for CASKSGGPTDTQYF.

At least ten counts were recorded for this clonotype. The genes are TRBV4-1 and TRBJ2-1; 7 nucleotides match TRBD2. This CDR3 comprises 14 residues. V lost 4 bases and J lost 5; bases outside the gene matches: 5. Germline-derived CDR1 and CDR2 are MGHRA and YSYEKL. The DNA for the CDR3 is TGCGCCAGCAGCCTCTCGGCGGGGGACAATGAGCAGTTCTTC. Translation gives CASSLSAGDNEQFF.

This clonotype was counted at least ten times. CDR3 region: CASSLVEYGSPSYSNQPQHF. The CDR3 nucleotides are TGTGCCAGCAGCTTAGTGGAGTATGGCAGCCCCTCTTACAGCAATCAGCCCCAGCATTTT. This chain links TRBV7-2 with TRBJ1-5; the D is unclear. The V and J ends lost 1 base and 1 base respectively, with 23 bases between them. The CDR3 sequence is 20 residues long. Germline V gene lookup returns CDR1 SGHTA and CDR2 FQGNSA.

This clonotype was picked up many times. The CDR3 loop is CASSQGGGTGELFF. The CDR3 nucleotides read TGTGCCAGCAGCCAAGGCGGGGGCACCGGGGAGCTGTTTTTT. The chain recombines TRBV3-1 with TRBJ2-2, with 7 positions matching TRBD2. The CDR3 totals 14 residues. Losses at the gene ends were 1 base for V and 4 bases for J; bases not matched to a gene: 0. Per germline, CDR1 LGHDT and CDR2 YNNKEL (reference sequence).

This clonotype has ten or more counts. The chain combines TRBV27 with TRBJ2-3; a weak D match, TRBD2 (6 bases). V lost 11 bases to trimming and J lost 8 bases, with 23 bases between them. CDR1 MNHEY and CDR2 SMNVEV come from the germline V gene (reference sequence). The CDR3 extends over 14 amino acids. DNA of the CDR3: TGTGCCTCCTTAGGAGCAGCGGGCGGCGGTACGCAGTATTTT. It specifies CASLGAAGGGTQYF.

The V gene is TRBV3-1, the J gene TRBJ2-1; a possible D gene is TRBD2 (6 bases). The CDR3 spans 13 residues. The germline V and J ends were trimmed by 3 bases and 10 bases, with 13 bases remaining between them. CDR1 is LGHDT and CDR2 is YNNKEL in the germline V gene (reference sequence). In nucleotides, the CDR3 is TGTGCCAGCAGCCAGGGACTCCCGGGGGAGCAGTTCTTC. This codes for CASSQGLPGEQFF.

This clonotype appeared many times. CDR3 sequence (DNA): TGTGCCAGCAGCTTCAGGGGGCGGGACGGACATAACTATGGCTACACCTTC. This encodes CASSFRGRDGHNYGYTF. V is TRBV7-9 and J is TRBJ1-2, with 8 bases aligning to TRBD1. The CDR3 length is 17 residues. Trimming cost V 3 bases and J 1 base; bases outside gene matches: 10. CDR1 and CDR2 from the germline V gene are SEHNR and FQNEAQ (reference sequence).

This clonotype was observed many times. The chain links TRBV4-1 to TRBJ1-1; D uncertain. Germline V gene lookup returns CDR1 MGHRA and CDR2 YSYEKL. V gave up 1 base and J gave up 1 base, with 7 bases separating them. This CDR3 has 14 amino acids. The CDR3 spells CASSQGPSNTEAFF. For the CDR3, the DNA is TGCGCCAGCAGCCAAGGGCCATCGAACACTGAAGCTTTCTTT.

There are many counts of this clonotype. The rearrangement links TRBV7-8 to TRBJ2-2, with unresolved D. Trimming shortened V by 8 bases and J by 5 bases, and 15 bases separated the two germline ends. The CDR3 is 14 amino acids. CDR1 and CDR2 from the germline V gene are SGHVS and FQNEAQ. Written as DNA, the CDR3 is TGTGCCAGCTCGGCCCTCCCCGGGACCGGGGAGCTGTTTTTT. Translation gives CASSALPGTGELFF.

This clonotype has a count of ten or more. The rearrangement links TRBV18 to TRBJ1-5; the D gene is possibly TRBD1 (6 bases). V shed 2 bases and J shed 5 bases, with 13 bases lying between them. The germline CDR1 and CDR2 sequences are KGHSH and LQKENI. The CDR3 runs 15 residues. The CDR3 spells CASSPTGTIDQPQHF. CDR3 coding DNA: TGTGCCAGCTCACCAACAGGGACGATTGATCAGCCCCAGCATTTT.

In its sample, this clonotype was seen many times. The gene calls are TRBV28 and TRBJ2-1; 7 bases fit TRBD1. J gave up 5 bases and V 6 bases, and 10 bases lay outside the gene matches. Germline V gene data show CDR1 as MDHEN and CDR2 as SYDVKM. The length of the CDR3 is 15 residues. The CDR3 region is CASSHTGAGDNEQFF. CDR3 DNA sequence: TGTGCCAGCAGCCACACAGGGGCCGGAGACAATGAGCAGTTCTTC.

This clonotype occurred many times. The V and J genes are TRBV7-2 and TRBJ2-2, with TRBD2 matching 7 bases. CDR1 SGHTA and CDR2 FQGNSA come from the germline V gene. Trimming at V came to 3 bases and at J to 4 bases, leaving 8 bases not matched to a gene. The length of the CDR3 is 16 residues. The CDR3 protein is CASSFNRPSGTGELFF. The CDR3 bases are TGTGCCAGCAGCTTTAACCGGCCTAGCGGCACCGGGGAGCTGTTTTTT.

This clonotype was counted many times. This CDR3 is CASTLNSGANTGELFF. In nucleotides, the CDR3 is TGTGCCAGCACCCTAAATTCGGGGGCGAACACCGGGGAGCTGTTTTTT. This rearrangement joins TRBV7-2 to TRBJ2-2; a weak D match, TRBD2 (6 bases). Germline values: CDR1 SGHTA, CDR2 FQGNSA. The CDR3 sequence is 16 residues long. The V end was cut by 7 bases, the J end by 0 bases, with 15 bases between.

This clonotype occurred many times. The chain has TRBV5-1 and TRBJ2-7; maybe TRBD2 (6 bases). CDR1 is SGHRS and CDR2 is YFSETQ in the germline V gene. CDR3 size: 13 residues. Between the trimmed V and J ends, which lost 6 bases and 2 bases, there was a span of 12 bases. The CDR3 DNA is TGCGCCAGCACCCCGGGAGAAGCCTACGAGCAGTACTTC. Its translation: CASTPGEAYEQYF.

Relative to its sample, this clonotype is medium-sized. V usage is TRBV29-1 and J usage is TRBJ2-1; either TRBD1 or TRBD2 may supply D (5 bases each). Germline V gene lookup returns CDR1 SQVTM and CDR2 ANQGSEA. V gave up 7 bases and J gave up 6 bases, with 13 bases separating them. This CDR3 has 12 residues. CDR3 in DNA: TGCAGCGCACGGGACGGATCCAATGAGCAGTTCTTC. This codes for CSARDGSNEQFF.

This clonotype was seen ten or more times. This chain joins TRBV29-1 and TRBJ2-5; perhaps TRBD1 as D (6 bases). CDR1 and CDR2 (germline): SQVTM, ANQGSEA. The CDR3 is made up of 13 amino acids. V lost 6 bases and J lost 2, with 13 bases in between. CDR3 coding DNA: TGCAGCGTAGGGAGCCAGGGGCAAGAGACCCAGTACTTC. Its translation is CSVGSQGQETQYF.

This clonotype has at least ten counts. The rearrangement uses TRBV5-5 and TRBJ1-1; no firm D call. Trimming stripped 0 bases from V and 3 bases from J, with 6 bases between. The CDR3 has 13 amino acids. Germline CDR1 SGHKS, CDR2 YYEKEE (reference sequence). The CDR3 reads CASSLGSDTEAFF. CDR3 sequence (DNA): TGTGCCAGCAGCTTGGGTAGCGACACTGAAGCTTTCTTT.

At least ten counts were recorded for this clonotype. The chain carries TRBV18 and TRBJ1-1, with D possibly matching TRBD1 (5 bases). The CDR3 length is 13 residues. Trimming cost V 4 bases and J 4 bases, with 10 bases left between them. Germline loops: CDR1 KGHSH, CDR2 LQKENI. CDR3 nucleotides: TGTGCCAGCTCACTCGGGGACGGCACTGAAGCTTTCTTT. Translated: CASSLGDGTEAFF. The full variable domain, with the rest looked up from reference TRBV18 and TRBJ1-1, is NAGVMQNPRHLVRRRGQEARLRCSPMKGHSHVYWYRQLPEEGLKFMVYLQKENIIDESGMPKERFSAEFPKEGPSILRIQQVVRGDSAAYFCASSLGDGTEAFFGQGTRLTVV.

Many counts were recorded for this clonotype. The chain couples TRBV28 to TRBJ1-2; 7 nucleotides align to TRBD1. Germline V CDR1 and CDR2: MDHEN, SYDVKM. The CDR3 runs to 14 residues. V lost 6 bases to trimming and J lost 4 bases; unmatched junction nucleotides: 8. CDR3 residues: CASRIARDSYGYTF. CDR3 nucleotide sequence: TGTGCCAGCAGAATCGCCCGGGACAGCTATGGCTACACCTTC.

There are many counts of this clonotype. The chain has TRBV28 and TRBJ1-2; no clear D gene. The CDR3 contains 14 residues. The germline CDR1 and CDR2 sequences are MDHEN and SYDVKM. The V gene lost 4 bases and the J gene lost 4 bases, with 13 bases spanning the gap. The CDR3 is CASSSNWSRYGYTF. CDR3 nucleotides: TGTGCCAGCAGTTCTAATTGGAGCCGCTATGGCTACACCTTC.

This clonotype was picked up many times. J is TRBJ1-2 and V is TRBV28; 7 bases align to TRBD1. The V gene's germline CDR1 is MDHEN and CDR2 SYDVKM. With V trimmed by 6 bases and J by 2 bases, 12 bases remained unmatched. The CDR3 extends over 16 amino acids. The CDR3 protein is CASSLTGDSENYGYTF. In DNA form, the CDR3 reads TGTGCCAGCAGCCTAACGGGGGACAGTGAAAACTATGGCTACACCTTC.

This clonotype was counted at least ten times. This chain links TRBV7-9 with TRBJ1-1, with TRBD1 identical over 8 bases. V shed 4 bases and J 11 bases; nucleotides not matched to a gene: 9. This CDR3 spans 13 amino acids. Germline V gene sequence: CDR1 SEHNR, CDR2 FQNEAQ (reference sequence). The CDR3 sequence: CASSSTEQGGAFF. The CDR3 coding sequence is TGTGCCAGCAGCTCGACGGAACAGGGGGGCGCTTTCTTT.

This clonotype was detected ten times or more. The CDR3 DNA reads TGCAGTGCTAGGAGGGGGACGGATAGCAATCAGCCCCAGCATTTT. This sequence encodes CSARRGTDSNQPQHF. J is TRBJ1-5 and V is TRBV20-1; tentative D call: TRBD1 (6 bases). This CDR3 contains 15 residues. V lost 3 bases and J lost 0, with 12 bases in between. CDR1 is DFQATT, CDR2 SNEGSKA, per germline (reference sequence).

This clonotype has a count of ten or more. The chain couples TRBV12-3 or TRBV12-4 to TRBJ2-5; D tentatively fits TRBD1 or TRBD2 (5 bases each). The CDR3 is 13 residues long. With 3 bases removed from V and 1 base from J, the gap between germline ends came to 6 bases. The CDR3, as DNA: TGTGCCAGCAGTTTCGGGACCCAAGAGACCCAGTACTTC. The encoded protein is CASSFGTQETQYF.